Shown below are 17 T cell receptor beta chains from a single sample sequenced in a study of T-cell memory formation after mild COVID-19 (dated by TCRdb to about 2021). The receptor library was made with 5' RACE. This sample was sequenced with an Illumina NovaSeq 6000. TCRdb took the public reads, trimmed them with fastp at Q25, ran MiXCR for clone calling and kept in-frame beta chains. Every CDR3 protein is listed once, alongside the most common genes and DNA of its rows. Present in this sample are 250,000 to 300,000 distinct CDR3 sequences, 8.2% of which were seen just once. Jointly, the top ten make up about 22% of the sample. Sequences were obtained from PBMCs or a T cell subset sorted from them (not recorded which). These receptors all come from a man aged 18 to 29 who had mild COVID-19 (a few samples of this study predate the infection). The sample titles of this study are shuffled in the database, so cell type and time point are left out; the donor was told from shared clones.

This clonotype showed up just a few times. The chain links TRBV7-2 to TRBJ2-5; 8 positions match TRBD1. Germline V gene lookup returns CDR1 SGHTA and CDR2 FQGNSA. Losses at the gene ends were 4 bases for V and 9 bases for J; bases not matched to a gene: 4. The CDR3 covers 12 residues. The CDR3 DNA reads TGTGCCAGCAGCTCGGACAGGGCGGCCCAGTACTTC. As protein: CASSSDRAAQYF.

This clonotype has at least ten counts. This chain connects TRBV7-9 to TRBJ2-7; D unclear. V lost 7 bases and J 2 bases, leaving 12 bases between the germline ends. The V gene's germline CDR1 is SEHNR and CDR2 FQNEAQ (reference sequence). CDR3 length: 13 amino acids. The CDR3 nucleotides are TGTGCCAGCACCCGATTGGGTCCCTACGAGCAGTACTTC. Translated, it gives CASTRLGPYEQYF.

As concerns this clonotype: Germline is not matched at one junction end, which may reflect a read error. The genes are TRBV15 and TRBJ2-7, with TRBD1 identical over 7 bases. CDR1 and CDR2 (germline): LNHNV, YYDKDF (reference sequence). The CDR3 sequence is 13 residues long. The CDR3 coding sequence is TGTGACACCAGCAGGGACAGCCCCTACGAGCAGTACTTC. Its translation: CDTSRDSPYEQYF.

There are many counts of this clonotype. This chain joins TRBV29-1 and TRBJ2-3; TRBD1 is a possible D gene (5 bases). The CDR3 runs 14 residues. Germline-derived CDR1 and CDR2 are SQVTM and ANQGSEA. The ends were cut back, 3 bases at V and 0 bases at J, with 10 bases in the middle. CDR3: CSVDPGRSTDTQYF. The DNA of the CDR3 is TGCAGCGTTGACCCAGGGCGGAGCACAGATACGCAGTATTTT.

This clonotype has only a few counts. The chain joins TRBV6-5 to TRBJ1-2; possible D gene TRBD1, 5 bases. This CDR3 region has 15 residues. Deletions cut 2 bases from V and 5 bases from J, with 15 bases between. CDR1 is MNHEY and CDR2 is SVGAGI in the germline V gene. CDR3 coding DNA: TGTGCCAGCAGTTACGGGGTGGGGGTCGGATATGGCTACACCTTC. Its translation is CASSYGVGVGYGYTF.

A few counts support this clonotype. The V gene is TRBV5-1, the J gene TRBJ2-3; D is unclear. Per germline, CDR1 SGHRS and CDR2 YFSETQ. The CDR3 loop spans 14 amino acids. Trimming pared 4 bases from V and 2 bases from J, leaving 11 bases between. The CDR3 DNA reads TGCGCCAGCAGCCGTGGGTCCTACACAGATACGCAGTATTTT. It encodes CASSRGSYTDTQYF.

This clonotype was counted between two and nine times. The chain joins TRBV11-2 to TRBJ2-6; D gene unclear. CDR1 and CDR2 (germline): SGHAT, FQNNGV. Trimming pared 5 bases from V and 2 bases from J, leaving 10 bases between. The CDR3 spans 15 residues. The CDR3 spells CASSKEVAGANVLTF. The DNA for the CDR3 is TGTGCCAGCAGCAAAGAGGTGGCTGGGGCCAACGTCCTGACTTTC.

At least ten counts were recorded for this clonotype. V and J are TRBV7-2 and TRBJ2-1; D perhaps matches TRBD1 (5 bases). V lost 2 bases to trimming and J lost 8 bases, with 16 bases between them. CDR1 and CDR2 from the germline V gene are SGHTA and FQGNSA. The CDR3 is made up of 15 amino acids. The CDR3 DNA reads TGTGCCAGCAGCTTATCAAACCGCAGGGCCTATGAGCAGTTCTTC. Protein product: CASSLSNRRAYEQFF.

This clonotype showed up just a few times. The chain combines TRBV5-1 with TRBJ1-1, with TRBD1 identical over 9 bases. The J segment lost 5 bases and the V segment lost 5 bases, leaving 7 bases of the junction unmatched. The CDR3 loop spans 14 amino acids. The V gene's germline CDR1 is SGHRS and CDR2 YFSETQ. CDR3 in amino acids: CASRQQGAETEAFF. The CDR3 DNA follows: TGCGCCAGCAGGCAACAGGGGGCAGAGACTGAAGCTTTCTTT.

This clonotype showed up just a few times. This rearrangement joins TRBV19 to TRBJ1-5; tentatively, D is TRBD1 (6 bases). V lost 3 bases, J lost 2 bases, and 14 bases lay in between. Germline V gene sequence: CDR1 LNHDA, CDR2 SQIVND (reference sequence). This CDR3 has 16 residues. CDR3 protein: CASSMGAGAGNQPQHF. The DNA of the CDR3 is TGTGCCAGTAGTATGGGCGCGGGGGCTGGCAATCAGCCCCAGCATTTT.

The chain employs TRBV5-1 and TRBJ2-1, with 9 bases lining up with TRBD1. The germline V gene has CDR1 SGHRS and CDR2 YFSETQ. Germline trimming cut 3 bases from V and 5 bases from J; bases unmatched to any gene: 12. This CDR3 contains 17 residues. The CDR3 loop is CASSSTGTGFGDNEQFF. The CDR3, as DNA: TGCGCCAGCAGCTCCACCGGGACAGGGTTCGGCGACAATGAGCAGTTCTTC.

This clonotype was detected ten times or more. The V call is TRBV5-1, the J call TRBJ2-7, with D possibly TRBD2 on 5 matching bases. This CDR3 spans 15 amino acids. Per the germline V gene, CDR1 is SGHRS and CDR2 is YFSETQ. The ends were cut back, 0 bases at V and 3 bases at J, with 13 bases in the middle. The CDR3 reads CASSLAGGEHYEQYV. The CDR3 coding sequence is TGCGCCAGCAGCTTGGCTGGTGGGGAGCACTACGAGCAGTACGTC.

In this sample, this clonotype turned up a few times. The chain couples TRBV10-3 to TRBJ1-5; TRBD1 aligns across 12 bases. The CDR3 length is 16 residues. V gave up 2 bases and J gave up 6 bases; unmatched junction bases: 5. CDR1 is ENHRY and CDR2 is SYGVKD in the germline V gene. CDR3 coding DNA: TGTGCCATCAGTGAGGGGGACAGGGGGCTGAGTCAGCCCCAGCATTTT. Amino acids: CAISEGDRGLSQPQHF.

The J gene is TRBJ1-4, the V gene TRBV7-8; TRBD1 agrees at 9 bases. From germline, CDR1 is SGHVS and CDR2 FQNEAQ. The CDR3 is made up of 18 amino acids. V gave up 3 bases and J gave up 3 bases; unmatched junction bases: 11. The CDR3: CASSFGTGFSSANEKLFF. CDR3 DNA sequence: TGTGCCAGCAGCTTCGGGACAGGGTTCAGTTCGGCTAATGAAAAACTGTTTTTT.

This clonotype was seen a handful of times. No DNA is shown, since the ends of the CDR3 on it are uncertain; the CDR3 is the one TCRdb lists. The gene calls are TRBV5-6 and TRBJ2-1; the table calls TRBD2, which could not be checked here. With termini counted, the CDR3 has 14 amino acids. Germline V lookup: CDR1 SGHDT, CDR2 YYEEEE. The CDR3 sequence is CASSPLCQHNEQFF.

This clonotype was counted between two and nine times. This chain links TRBV15 with TRBJ1-2, with TRBD1 as a possible D gene (6 bases). The CDR3 length is 14 residues. Trimming took off 2 bases at V and 2 bases at J, with 9 bases between the two ends. The germline gives CDR1 LNHNV, CDR2 YYDKDF (reference sequence). CDR3 protein: CATSRSTGNYGYTF. The CDR3 nucleotides read TGTGCCACCAGCAGAAGCACAGGGAACTATGGCTACACCTTC.

The sample holds many counts of this clonotype. The chain combines TRBV7-2 with TRBJ2-7, with D possibly TRBD1 on 5 matching bases. Germline CDR1 and CDR2: SGHTA and FQGNSA. The CDR3 runs to 15 residues. The V and J ends lost 1 base and 3 bases respectively, with 13 bases between them. CDR3 in amino acids: CASSLGRVRYYEQYV. The CDR3 DNA follows: TGTGCCAGCAGCTTAGGCAGGGTTCGGTACTACGAGCAGTACGTC.